The 28 T cell receptor beta chains below all came from one sample that was sequenced in a study of CD8+CD57+ T cells in acquired aplastic anemia. Before being chosen for sequencing, patients had shown CD8+CD57+ cell expansion by flow cytometry. According to the study, genomic DNA was the template for TCR beta VDJ and CDR3 profiling. TCRdb used MiXCR to reprocess the reads, holding one entry per CDR3 protein. The repertoire includes around 430,000 distinct CDR3 sequences, roughly a third of them detected once, and about 0.8% sits in the top ten. The sequencing input was sorted CD4+, CD8+, or CD8+CD57+ T cells (not recorded which) from PBMCs. Receptors originate from a human donor with aplastic anemia.

This clonotype has ten or more counts. This chain connects TRBV20-1 to TRBJ2-5; TRBD2 matches at 7 bases. The CDR3 runs to 14 residues. Trimming at V came to 6 bases and at J to 4 bases, leaving 11 bases not matched to a gene. The germline gives CDR1 DFQATT, CDR2 SNEGSKA (reference sequence). CDR3 loop: CSAQVPGLPETQYF. The CDR3 region has the DNA TGCAGTGCGCAGGTGCCGGGACTACCAGAGACCCAGTACTTC.

The V call is TRBV9, the J call TRBJ1-5; 8 bases agree with TRBD1. The trim removed 6 bases at V and 2 bases at J, leaving 7 bases unmatched. CDR1 and CDR2 (germline): SGDLS, YYNGEE. The CDR3 loop spans 15 amino acids. For the CDR3, the DNA is TGTGCCAGCACGGGGACAGGCGGACGCAATCAGCCCCAGCATTTT. Translation: CASTGTGGRNQPQHF.

This clonotype has only one observation. V is TRBV25-1 and J is TRBJ1-6; no firm D call. V was clipped by 7 bases and J by 4 bases, with 5 bases between them. Germline V gene lookup returns CDR1 MGHDK and CDR2 SYGVNS. This CDR3 has 12 residues. The CDR3 loop reads CASTHYNSPLHF. CDR3 sequence (DNA): TGTGCCAGCACCCATTATAATTCACCCCTCCACTTT.

The chain has TRBV10-3 and TRBJ2-7, with 7 bases fitting TRBD2. Trimming removed 5 bases from V and 2 bases from J; junction bases left unmatched: 15. Germline V lookup: CDR1 ENHRY, CDR2 SYGVKD. This CDR3 has 17 residues. CDR3 DNA: TGTGCCATCAGTTACCAGAGAGGGACTATCAGAGCCTACGAGCAGTACTTC. Residues: CAISYQRGTIRAYEQYF.

This clonotype was seen only once. The V gene is TRBV20-1, the J gene TRBJ1-4; the D is unclear. The germline V gene encodes CDR1 DFQATT and CDR2 SNEGSKA (reference sequence). Trimming shortened V by 2 bases and J by 6 bases, and 16 bases separated the two germline ends. This CDR3 is built from 15 residues. CDR3: CSARLSEVSDEKLFF. CDR3 sequence (DNA): TGCAGTGCTAGACTTTCCGAGGTGTCGGATGAAAAACTGTTTTTT.

This clonotype has a count of ten or more. The chain has TRBV10-3 and TRBJ1-2; D ambiguous. The CDR3 runs to 17 residues. Trimming removed 0 bases at V and 4 bases at J, with 18 bases between. Germline values: CDR1 ENHRY, CDR2 SYGVKD. CDR3 nucleotides: TGTGCCATCAGTGAGTCGACCGGGGAGCCGAGCGGCTATGGCTACACCTTC. Amino acid sequence: CAISESTGEPSGYGYTF.

The chain carries TRBV28 and TRBJ1-5; unclear D gene. The length of the CDR3 is 12 residues. With 3 bases removed from V and 7 bases from J, the gap between germline ends came to 7 bases. Germline-derived CDR1 and CDR2 are MDHEN and SYDVKM. This CDR3 is CASSFAGQPQHF. DNA for the CDR3: TGTGCCAGCAGTTTTGCGGGACAGCCCCAGCATTTT.

The CDR3 sequence: CSARGSSYNSPLHF. The CDR3 bases are TGCAGTGCTAGGGGTAGCTCCTATAATTCACCCCTCCACTTT. The J gene is TRBJ1-6, the V gene TRBV20-1; D not resolved. This CDR3 is built from 14 residues. Germline values: CDR1 DFQATT, CDR2 SNEGSKA (reference sequence). V lost 3 bases and J lost 0, with 6 bases in between.

V gene TRBV7-2 combines with J gene TRBJ2-2, with no clear D. The CDR3 spans 15 residues. V dropped 5 bases and J dropped 0 bases, with 10 bases sitting between them. Germline CDR1 SGHTA, CDR2 FQGNSA. The CDR3 loop is CASSPDNTNTGELFF. CDR3 in DNA: TGTGCCAGCAGCCCTGATAACACGAACACCGGGGAGCTGTTTTTT.

This clonotype showed up many times. The V call is TRBV9, the J call TRBJ1-5; TRBD1 agrees at 7 bases. The trim removed 5 bases at V and 4 bases at J, leaving 9 bases unmatched. The germline V gene has CDR1 SGDLS and CDR2 YYNGEE. This CDR3 is built from 15 residues. CDR3 in amino acids: CASSKTGLLNQPQHF. The CDR3 region has the DNA TGTGCCAGCAGTAAGACAGGGTTATTGAATCAGCCCCAGCATTTT.

Notes on this clonotype: This may be a read error: a much more frequent sequence differs by one nucleotide. The J gene is TRBJ1-1, the V gene TRBV24-1, with D perhaps matching TRBD1 (6 bases). The CDR3 totals 16 residues. V gave up 3 bases and J gave up 5 bases, with 18 bases separating them. Germline assignment: CDR1 KGHDR and CDR2 SFDVKD. The CDR3 loop is CATSDGDGGQWTEAFF. Written as DNA, the CDR3 is TGTGCCACCAGTGATGGGGACGGGGGGCAATGGACTGAAGCTTTCTTT.

This chain joins TRBV11-2 and TRBJ1-1; D might be TRBD1 (5 bases). V lost 8 bases, J lost 1 base, and 17 bases lay in between. The CDR3 totals 15 residues. From germline, CDR1 is SGHAT and CDR2 FQNNGV. CDR3 DNA: TGTGCCAGCTCTACAATGGGACGGAGGAACACTGAAGCTTTCTTT. This encodes CASSTMGRRNTEAFF.

This clonotype has more than one count but fewer than ten. The rearrangement links TRBV20-1 to TRBJ2-5, with D hard to call. The CDR3 length is 15 residues. The V end lost 5 bases, the J end lost 3 bases, and 19 bases lay between the germline ends. Germline CDR1 is DFQATT and CDR2 is SNEGSKA (reference sequence). DNA for the CDR3: TGCAGTGCTGGGCGCCAACTACGGTCGAAAGAGACCCAGTACTTC. Translation gives CSAGRQLRSKETQYF.

There are many counts of this clonotype. The gene calls are TRBV25-1 and TRBJ1-1; D is ambiguous. CDR3 length: 14 residues. Trimming removed 3 bases at V and 5 bases at J, with 13 bases between. Germline values: CDR1 MGHDK, CDR2 SYGVNS. This chain's CDR3 is CASSDPLGKTEAFF. CDR3 in DNA: TGTGCCAGCAGTGACCCCTTAGGGAAGACTGAAGCTTTCTTT.

This clonotype showed up many times. This chain connects TRBV7-9 to TRBJ2-7, with D perhaps matching TRBD1 or TRBD2 (6 bases each). The germline gives CDR1 SEHNR, CDR2 FQNEAQ (reference sequence). CDR3 size: 13 residues. Trimming pared 1 base from V and 6 bases from J, leaving 10 bases between. The CDR3 nucleotides read TGTGCCAGCAGCTTAGGCGAGGGGGGCGAGCAGTACTTC. Amino acid sequence: CASSLGEGGEQYF. Supplemented by reference TRBV7-9 and TRBJ2-7, the full variable domain reads DTGVSQNPRHKITKRGQNVTFRCDPISEHNRLYWYRQTLGQGPEFLTYFQNEAQLEKSRLLSDRFSAERPKGSFSTLEIQRTEQGDSAMYLCASSLGEGGEQYFGPGTRLTVT.

In this sample, this clonotype turned up a few times. This chain joins TRBV18 and TRBJ2-7; TRBD2 matches 7 bases. Germline V gives CDR1 KGHSH, CDR2 LQKENI. Trimming at V came to 5 bases and at J to 2 bases, leaving 9 bases not matched to a gene. The CDR3 has 15 amino acids. In DNA form, the CDR3 reads TGTGCCAGCTCAGCCTCGGGACTAACAGCCTACGAGCAGTACTTC. As protein: CASSASGLTAYEQYF.

This chain connects TRBV20-1 to TRBJ2-3; D is unresolved. CDR1 is DFQATT, CDR2 SNEGSKA, per germline (reference sequence). CDR3 length: 12 amino acids. V gave up 3 bases and J gave up 5 bases, with 9 bases separating them. In nucleotides, the CDR3 is TGCAGTGCTAGGCGGCGCGGAGATACGCAGTATTTT. This encodes CSARRRGDTQYF.

The genes are TRBV18 and TRBJ2-3; 10 bases are shared with TRBD1. The CDR3 sequence is 15 residues long. Per the germline V gene, CDR1 is KGHSH and CDR2 is LQKENI. Losses at the gene ends were 7 bases for V and 4 bases for J; bases not matched to a gene: 8. CDR3 amino acids: CASYSGQGMPDTQYF. The CDR3, as DNA: TGTGCCAGCTACTCGGGACAGGGGATGCCAGATACGCAGTATTTT. Together with reference TRBV18 and TRBJ2-3, the CDR3 gives the full variable domain: NAGVMQNPRHLVRRRGQEARLRCSPMKGHSHVYWYRQLPEEGLKFMVYLQKENIIDESGMPKERFSAEFPKEGPSILRIQQVVRGDSAAYFCASYSGQGMPDTQYFGPGTRLTVL.

This clonotype was seen many times. The rearrangement joins TRBV29-1 to TRBJ1-3, with 8 bases matching TRBD1. The CDR3 is made up of 14 amino acids. Germline V gives CDR1 SQVTM, CDR2 ANQGSEA. The V gene end was trimmed by 7 bases and the J gene end by 0 bases; junction bases not matched to a gene: 5. CDR3 protein: CSATGGNSGNTIYF. The DNA for the CDR3 is TGCAGCGCAACAGGGGGGAACTCTGGAAACACCATATATTTT.

The J gene is TRBJ2-1, the V gene TRBV28; TRBD2 is a possible D gene (6 bases). Germline V CDR1 and CDR2: MDHEN, SYDVKM. CDR3 length: 16 residues. Trimming took off 6 bases at V and 8 bases at J, with 23 bases between the two ends. DNA for the CDR3: TGTGCCAGCAGCCCGCATCGGGGGATTTTGGTCGATGAGCAGTTCTTC. It codes for CASSPHRGILVDEQFF.

The rearrangement links TRBV12-3 or TRBV12-4 to TRBJ2-1; perhaps TRBD2 as D (6 bases). The CDR3 is 13 amino acids. Trimming cost V 5 bases and J 9 bases, with 14 bases left between them. The CDR3 DNA follows: TGTGCCAGCAGTCCTAGACGGGGGAGTGAGCAGTTCTTC. Its protein is CASSPRRGSEQFF.

Notes on this clonotype: It may be a read error: a sequence one base away is much more abundant. The chain links TRBV20-1 to TRBJ2-7; maybe TRBD1 (6 bases). The CDR3 has 12 residues. Germline V gene lookup returns CDR1 DFQATT and CDR2 SNEGSKA (reference sequence). Trimming left V 6 bases short and J 5 bases short, with 14 bases between. For the CDR3, the DNA is TGCAGTGCCAGACAGGAGTTCCACGAGCAGTACTTC. Translated: CSARQEFHEQYF.

The V call is TRBV20-1, the J call TRBJ2-5; 9 bases match TRBD2. The CDR3 loop spans 15 amino acids. CDR1 and CDR2 from the germline V gene are DFQATT and SNEGSKA (reference sequence). The J segment lost 2 bases and the V segment lost 4 bases, leaving 8 bases of the junction unmatched. This CDR3 is CSATVIAGVQETQYF. In DNA form, the CDR3 reads TGCAGTGCTACAGTGATAGCGGGAGTTCAAGAGACCCAGTACTTC.

This clonotype showed up many times. V is TRBV2 and J is TRBJ1-1; TRBD1 is a possible D gene (6 bases). CDR1 SNHLY and CDR2 FYNNEI come from the germline V gene. The ends were cut back, 6 bases at V and 1 base at J, with 12 bases in the middle. The CDR3 totals 14 residues. CDR3 nucleotide sequence: TGTGCCAGCAGATTGGACAGCCAGAACACTGAAGCTTTCTTT. Translated, it gives CASRLDSQNTEAFF.

This clonotype was detected many times. This rearrangement joins TRBV29-1 to TRBJ2-7; D is possibly TRBD1 (5 bases). The V end was cut by 7 bases, the J end by 6 bases, with 13 bases between. CDR1 and CDR2 (germline): SQVTM, ANQGSEA. CDR3 length: 11 amino acids. In DNA form, the CDR3 reads TGCAGCGCCCGCAGGGATCCCGAGCAGTACTTC. Its translation is CSARRDPEQYF.

This clonotype was picked up a small number of times. The chain employs TRBV20-1 and TRBJ1-1; no definite D call. Germline V gene data show CDR1 as DFQATT and CDR2 as SNEGSKA (reference sequence). CDR3 length equals 15 residues. Between the trimmed V and J ends, which lost 5 bases and 6 bases, there was a span of 22 bases. CDR3 DNA: TGCAGTGCTCCCTCCGTTCGAGGGCATCACGCTGAAGCTTTCTTT. Protein: CSAPSVRGHHAEAFF.

This clonotype came up a few times. The chain joins TRBV3-1 to TRBJ1-2, with 7 bases that match TRBD1. Germline CDR1 LGHDT, CDR2 YNNKEL (reference sequence). The CDR3 is made up of 14 amino acids. V lost 0 bases and J lost 2; bases outside the gene matches: 0. CDR3 DNA sequence: TGTGCCAGCAGCCAAGAGGGACAGAACTATGGCTACACCTTC. Amino acids: CASSQEGQNYGYTF.

In this sample, this clonotype turned up many times. The V gene is TRBV13, the J gene TRBJ2-7; D not resolved. The length of the CDR3 is 11 residues. Germline assignment: CDR1 PRHDT and CDR2 FYEKMQ (reference sequence). V dropped 2 bases and J dropped 6 bases, with 5 bases sitting between them. This CDR3 reads CASSLSREQYF. The CDR3 bases are TGTGCCAGCAGCTTATCGCGCGAGCAGTACTTC.